Listed here is a single T cell receptor (beta chain). Germline V gene data show CDR1 as MNHEY and CDR2 as SMNVEV (reference sequence). V lost 4 bases, J lost 4 bases, and 4 bases stayed unmatched. The CDR3 covers 14 residues. These data come from a study of blood T cell repertoires in COVID-19. As for the study in general: In each case, the material was cDNA or gDNA derived from T cells, B-cell-depleted T cells, or PBMCs.

Assay used: immunoSEQ multiplex PCR; TCRdb lists only in-frame clones, some missing. The sample gives 350,000 to 450,000 clones, 91% of which show up once; roughly 0.86% is in the top ten. V is TRBV27 and J is TRBJ2-3; 8 nucleotides align to TRBD1. The sequenced sample consisted of PBMCs or T cells enriched from blood (not recorded which). The sequence was obtained from a woman between 35 and 50 years old who had been exposed to COVID-19. CDR3: CASSSWTGSDTQYF. CDR3 in DNA: TGTGCCAGCAGTTCCTGGACAGGGTCAGATACGCAGTATTTT.